Below, 15 T cell receptor beta chains from the same sample are listed, as sequenced in a study of Tregs in tolerant kidney transplant recipients. Related graft donors supplied nonmyeloablative bone marrow transplants, and mixed chimerism was transient. Here immunoSEQ multiplex PCR was the method, and the copy in TCRdb shows in-frame clones only, minus some. The sample consists of tens of thousands of clones, more than 85% of them appearing once. The sequencing used CD4+ T cells from blood (PBMCs), collected 12 months after the transplant. Receptors originate from a human patient who received a combined kidney and bone marrow transplant. The graft donor may account for some of the T cells.

V usage is TRBV5-1 and J usage is TRBJ2-2; TRBD2 aligns across 9 bases. From germline, CDR1 is SGHRS and CDR2 YFSETQ. The V and J ends lost 3 bases and 2 bases, in that order; junction bases with no gene match: 5. CDR3 length equals 16 residues. CDR3 region: CASSSQGLANTGELFF. CDR3 nucleotides: TGCGCCAGCAGCTCACAGGGACTAGCTAACACCGGGGAGCTGTTTTTT.

The chain employs TRBV14 and TRBJ2-7, with TRBD1 matching over 8 bases. V lost 3 bases, J lost 8 bases, and 3 bases stayed unmatched. Germline CDR1 and CDR2: SGHDN and FVKESK. The CDR3 spans 12 residues. In DNA form, the CDR3 reads TGTGCCAGCAGCCAGGACAGGGCAAAGCAGTACTTC. Protein product: CASSQDRAKQYF.

The chain is built from TRBV30 and TRBJ2-7, with D possibly matching TRBD1 (5 bases). CDR1 and CDR2 (germline): GTSNPN, SVGIG (reference sequence). The CDR3 runs to 11 residues. V shed 6 bases and J shed 5 bases, with 11 bases lying between them. The CDR3, as DNA: TGTGCCTGCGGACAAGTAGACGAGCAGTACTTC. Protein sequence: CACGQVDEQYF.

This clone is a singleton in its sample. The chain couples TRBV2 to TRBJ2-5, with a possible D match to TRBD2 (6 bases). The CDR3 is 14 residues long. V dropped 8 bases and J dropped 2 bases, with 15 bases sitting between them. The germline V gene has CDR1 SNHLY and CDR2 FYNNEI. In nucleotides, the CDR3 is TGTGCCAGCGAGGGAAGACTAGATCAAGAGACCCAGTACTTC. Its protein product is CASEGRLDQETQYF.

The rearrangement links TRBV18 to TRBJ1-1; no firm D call. Trimming pared 3 bases from V and 1 base from J, leaving 6 bases between. The CDR3 has 13 amino acids. Germline CDR1 and CDR2: KGHSH and LQKENI. Written as DNA, the CDR3 is TGTGCCAGCTCACCTCAACAGAACACTGAAGCTTTCTTT. As protein: CASSPQQNTEAFF.

The V gene is TRBV11-3, the J gene TRBJ2-5; D is uncertain. TRBJ2-7 matches the DNA end more closely, so the J call is doubtful. Germline CDR1 reads SGHNT; CDR2 reads YENEEA. This CDR3 spans 14 amino acids. The DNA for the CDR3 is TGTGCCAGCAGCTTAGCCGACAAGGTATACGAGCAGTACTTC. It is translated as CASSLADKVYEQYF.

A note on this clone: The junction and the germline gene differ at one end; a read error may be behind it. At the DNA level, this CDR3 is encoded by other sequences in the same sample as well. The chain has TRBV6-5 and TRBJ1-6; 8 nucleotides match TRBD1. This CDR3 is built from 16 residues. Germline V lookup: CDR1 MNHEY, CDR2 SVGAGI. The CDR3 spells CASSYTGTGSNSPLHF. In nucleotides, the CDR3 is TGTGCCAGCAGTTATACCGGGACAGGCAGTAATTCCCCCCTCCACTTT.

The chain combines TRBV27 with TRBJ2-1; no firm D call. Germline CDR1 and CDR2: MNHEY and SMNVEV (reference sequence). V gave up 7 bases and J gave up 5 bases, with 6 bases separating them. This CDR3 spans 11 amino acids. As DNA, the CDR3 is TGTGCCAGCATCCGTAACAATGAGCAGTTCTTC. Translation: CASIRNNEQFF.

The genes are TRBV5-4 and TRBJ2-3; 11 nucleotides agree with TRBD1. V lost 6 bases, J lost 5 bases, and 11 bases stayed unmatched. This CDR3 comprises 16 residues. Germline V lookup: CDR1 SGHNT, CDR2 YYREEE (reference sequence). CDR3 amino acids: CASNPMGQGERDTQYF. CDR3 sequence (DNA): TGTGCCAGCAACCCAATGGGACAGGGGGAGAGAGATACGCAGTATTTT.

This rearrangement joins TRBV18 to TRBJ1-1, with D maybe TRBD1 (5 bases). Trimming cost V 4 bases and J 1 base, with 10 bases left between them. In germline, CDR1 is KGHSH, CDR2 LQKENI. The CDR3 contains 14 residues. CDR3 protein: CASSLGHQNTEAFF. In DNA form, the CDR3 reads TGTGCCAGCTCACTAGGACACCAGAACACTGAAGCTTTCTTT. The variable domain in full, with the rest retrieved from reference TRBV18 and TRBJ1-1, is NAGVMQNPRHLVRRRGQEARLRCSPMKGHSHVYWYRQLPEEGLKFMVYLQKENIIDESGMPKERFSAEFPKEGPSILRIQQVVRGDSAAYFCASSLGHQNTEAFFGQGTRLTVV.

The chain recombines TRBV27 with TRBJ1-1, with D uncertain. There are 13 residues in the CDR3. CDR1 and CDR2 from the germline V gene are MNHEY and SMNVEV (reference sequence). V gave up 3 bases and J gave up 5 bases, with 10 bases separating them. The CDR3 DNA reads as TGTGCCAGCAGTTTGCGGCGGACTACTGAAGCTTTCTTT. Translating it yields CASSLRRTTEAFF.

V is TRBV9 and J is TRBJ1-1; D not resolved. CDR3 length: 14 amino acids. Between the trimmed V and J ends, which lost 0 bases and 4 bases, there was a span of 10 bases. CDR1 and CDR2 (germline): SGDLS, YYNGEE. The CDR3 reads CASSVVSKSTEAFF. The CDR3, as DNA: TGTGCCAGCAGCGTAGTTAGTAAGAGCACTGAAGCTTTCTTT. Complete variable domain (other parts from reference TRBV9 and TRBJ1-1): DSGVTQTPKHLITATGQRVTLRCSPRSGDLSVYWYQQSLDQGLQFLIQYYNGEERAKGNILERFSAQQFPDLHSELNLSSLELGDSALYFCASSVVSKSTEAFFGQGTRLTVV.

The V call is TRBV4-1, the J call TRBJ2-5; D might be TRBD1 (5 bases). V gave up 1 base and J gave up 7 bases, with 16 bases separating them. Per the germline V gene, CDR1 is MGHRA and CDR2 is YSYEKL. The CDR3 has 15 residues. The CDR3 region has the DNA TGCGCCAGCAGCCAAGTTTCGGTCTTTAGGGGGACCCAGTACTTC. It yields the protein CASSQVSVFRGTQYF.

This chain links TRBV27 with TRBJ1-5; 10 positions match TRBD1. The V and J ends lost 6 bases and 7 bases, in that order; junction bases with no gene match: 9. CDR3 length: 15 residues. The germline CDR1 and CDR2 sequences are MNHEY and SMNVEV (reference sequence). The CDR3 loop is CASSHDRGQGQPQHF. The DNA of the CDR3 is TGTGCCAGCAGCCATGACAGGGGGCAGGGGCAGCCCCAGCATTTT.

The chain links TRBV5-4 to TRBJ2-3; D remains ambiguous. The germline gives CDR1 SGHNT, CDR2 YYREEE (reference sequence). V shed 3 bases and J shed 2 bases, with 10 bases lying between them. The CDR3 runs to 14 residues. The CDR3 protein is CASSSSAYTDTQYF. The CDR3 nucleotides are TGTGCCAGCAGCTCATCTGCGTACACAGATACGCAGTATTTT.